A single sample is the source of the 21 T cell receptor beta chains below, sequenced in a study of Ad26.COV2.S vaccination and SARS-CoV-2 variants. The treatment here: around 19 received Ad26.COV2.S at low or high dose, single or two shots; 5 received placebo; per-sample allocation not given. Specimens were obtained on day 63 following the first vaccine or placebo injection. Sequenced by immunoSEQ multiplex PCR; TCRdb stores in-frame clones only, minus some. The sample includes about 350,000 clones, around 88% seen only once; the top ten take approximately 5%. This specimen consisted of peripheral blood, obtained in a trial of Ad26.COV2.S vaccine versus placebo. These TCRs come from a person aged 18-65 years who received the Ad26.COV2.S COVID-19 vaccine or a placebo.

J is TRBJ2-7 and V is TRBV28; maybe TRBD1 (6 bases). Trimming removed 2 bases at V and 2 bases at J, with 16 bases between. CDR1 is MDHEN and CDR2 is SYDVKM in the germline V gene. The length of the CDR3 is 16 residues. CDR3 protein: CASSLRTGRDTYEQYF. The CDR3 nucleotides read TGTGCCAGCAGTTTACGGACGGGACGGGACACCTACGAGCAGTACTTC.

The rearrangement uses TRBV18 and TRBJ2-3; D possibly uses TRBD1 or TRBD2 (5 bases each). The CDR3 has 16 residues. Per germline, CDR1 KGHSH and CDR2 LQKENI. Trimming took off 3 bases at V and 6 bases at J, with 19 bases between the two ends. The CDR3 loop is CASSPPGPDLWDTQYF. CDR3 DNA: TGTGCCAGCTCACCTCCGGGGCCGGATCTTTGGGATACGCAGTATTTT.

This clone was counted a single time. The chain uses TRBV5-6 and TRBJ1-5; TRBD1 matches 7 bases. J lost 5 bases, V lost 4 bases, and 3 bases had no gene match. The germline V gene encodes CDR1 SGHDT and CDR2 YYEEEE. The CDR3 totals 13 residues. CDR3 sequence reads: CASSLDRDQPQHF. In nucleotides, the CDR3 is TGTGCCAGCAGCCTTGACAGGGATCAGCCCCAGCATTTT. The variable domain in full, completed from reference TRBV5-6 and TRBJ1-5, reads DAGVTQSPTHLIKTRGQQVTLRCSPKSGHDTVSWYQQALGQGPQFIFQYYEEEERQRGNFPDRFSGHQFPNYSSELNVNALLLGDSALYLCASSLDRDQPQHFGDGTRLSIL.

The CDR3 nucleotides read TGCGCCAGCAGCTCAGAAGGGGATGGAGAGACCCAGTACTTC. The encoded protein is CASSSEGDGETQYF. The chain joins TRBV5-1 to TRBJ2-5; D possibly corresponds to TRBD1 (5 bases). Germline V gene sequence: CDR1 SGHRS, CDR2 YFSETQ. Trimming took 3 bases from V and 4 from J, leaving 13 bases between them. The CDR3 is made up of 14 amino acids.

The chain is built from TRBV5-1 and TRBJ1-2; no clear D. The CDR3 spans 12 residues. The germline CDR1 and CDR2 sequences are SGHRS and YFSETQ. V dropped 7 bases and J dropped 8 bases, with 15 bases sitting between them. In DNA, the CDR3 is TGCGCCAGCGCCTCCTCCATTGGGGGCTACACCTTC. Residues: CASASSIGGYTF.

This clone came up once. This chain connects TRBV23-1 to TRBJ2-3; 13 nucleotides agree with TRBD2. TRBV23-1 is marked as an open reading frame, function uncertain. The CDR3 length is 19 residues. With V trimmed by 2 bases and J by 0 bases, 8 bases remained unmatched. The CDR3 protein is CASSQTGTSGTTSTDTQYF. In nucleotides, the CDR3 is TGCGCCAGCAGTCAAACCGGGACTAGCGGGACGACTAGCACAGATACGCAGTATTTT.

V is TRBV5-8 and J is TRBJ1-5; D is perhaps TRBD1 (5 bases). V was trimmed by 7 bases and J by 4 bases, leaving 12 bases between them. Germline V CDR1 and CDR2: SGHTS, YDEGEE. The CDR3 spans 13 residues. CDR3 region: CASQRTSNQPQHF. As DNA, the CDR3 is TGTGCCAGCCAGCGGACAAGTAATCAGCCCCAGCATTTT.

This sequence joins TRBV2 and TRBJ2-7; 9 bases map to TRBD1. After removal of 6 bases from V and 1 base from J, the junction contained 10 bases not matched to a gene. Germline CDR1 SNHLY, CDR2 FYNNEI. The CDR3 extends over 16 amino acids. The chain's CDR3 is CASSGRRDRVSYEQYF. DNA for the CDR3: TGTGCCAGCAGCGGTCGCAGGGACAGGGTATCCTACGAGCAGTACTTC.

The chain is built from TRBV6-7 and TRBJ2-2; tentatively, D is TRBD2 (6 bases). TRBV6-7 falls under the ORF class, with uncertain function. The CDR3 runs 17 residues. With 6 bases removed from V and 6 bases from J, the gap between germline ends came to 23 bases. CDR3 bases: TGTGCCAGCAGCAACGGGAGACCCACGAAAGGGGCCGGGGAGCTGTTTTTT. This translates into CASSNGRPTKGAGELFF.

The gene calls are TRBV5-6 and TRBJ1-1, with D unclear. Trimming removed 7 bases from V and 2 bases from J, with 9 bases in between. The germline V gene has CDR1 SGHDT and CDR2 YYEEEE. This CDR3 comprises 12 residues. The CDR3 DNA reads as TGTGCCAGCGGACTAGGAAACACTGAAGCTTTCTTT. This codes for CASGLGNTEAFF.

This clone came up a few times. CDR3 bases: TGTGCCAGTAGTTCGGTTGGAGAACTCACAGATACGCAGTATTTT. It codes for CASSSVGELTDTQYF. V gene TRBV19 combines with J gene TRBJ2-3, with D uncertain. The CDR3 is made up of 15 amino acids. The germline V gene has CDR1 LNHDA and CDR2 SQIVND (reference sequence). V dropped 5 bases and J dropped 2 bases, with 14 bases sitting between them.

This clone was recorded once. The V call is TRBV15, the J call TRBJ1-5, with unresolved D. Trimming pared 0 bases from V and 1 base from J, leaving 7 bases between. From germline, CDR1 is LNHNV and CDR2 YYDKDF (reference sequence). This CDR3 comprises 15 residues. CDR3 in amino acids: CATSREGRSNQPQHF. The CDR3 DNA reads as TGTGCCACCAGCAGAGAAGGGCGGAGCAATCAGCCCCAGCATTTT.

The V call is TRBV28, the J call TRBJ2-2; TRBD1 matches 7 bases. J lost 7 bases, V lost 5 bases, and 7 bases had no gene match. This CDR3 has 14 residues. In germline, CDR1 is MDHEN, CDR2 SYDVKM. This CDR3 is CASSRDRVDGELFF. The CDR3 DNA reads TGTGCCAGCAGTCGAGACAGGGTGGACGGGGAGCTGTTTTTT.

The gene calls are TRBV20-1 and TRBJ1-6; unclear D gene. Germline CDR1 is DFQATT and CDR2 is SNEGSKA (reference sequence). The V end lost 3 bases, the J end lost 5 bases, and 5 bases lay between the germline ends. CDR3 length equals 12 residues. The CDR3 loop reads CSASNNNSPLHF. Written as DNA, the CDR3 is TGCAGTGCTAGTAATAATAATTCACCCCTCCACTTT.

The gene calls are TRBV9 and TRBJ2-7; D gene unclear. Trimming took off 0 bases at V and 3 bases at J, with 10 bases between the two ends. CDR3 length: 14 residues. CDR1 and CDR2 from the germline V gene are SGDLS and YYNGEE. CDR3 DNA sequence: TGTGCCAGCAGCGTAGCGGACGCCGGCTACGAGCAGTACTTC. Amino acid sequence: CASSVADAGYEQYF.

The V and J genes are TRBV28 and TRBJ2-7, with 8 positions matching TRBD1. V gave up 3 bases and J gave up 3 bases; unmatched junction bases: 4. Germline values: CDR1 MDHEN, CDR2 SYDVKM. There are 14 residues in the CDR3. The CDR3 coding sequence is TGTGCCAGCAGTTTGACAGGGGAGGTCTACGAGCAGTACTTC. Its protein is CASSLTGEVYEQYF.

Points on this clone: Other DNA sequences within the sample encode an identical CDR3. J is TRBJ2-7 and V is TRBV6-5; weak D call: TRBD2 (5 bases). Deletions cut 4 bases from V and 0 bases from J, with 7 bases between. Germline lookup yields CDR1 MNHEY and CDR2 SVGAGI. This CDR3 has 13 amino acids. Here the CDR3 DNA reads TGTGCCAGCAGTTTGGCGGGCTCCTACGAGCAGTACTTC. Encoded protein: CASSLAGSYEQYF.

CDR3 protein: CAWSVKSNYGYTF. In nucleotides, the CDR3 is TGTGCCTGGAGTGTTAAAAGTAACTATGGCTACACCTTC. The chain is built from TRBV30 and TRBJ1-2; D is uncertain. The CDR3 spans 13 residues. Trimming cost V 0 bases and J 1 base, with 6 bases left between them. Germline assignment: CDR1 GTSNPN and CDR2 SVGIG (reference sequence).

In its sample, this clone was seen once. CDR3 sequence: CASSQIAGRRNTEAFF. The CDR3, as DNA: TGTGCCAGCAGCCAAATTGCGGGCAGGAGGAACACTGAAGCTTTCTTT. The J gene is TRBJ1-1, the V gene TRBV3-1 (or the pseudogene TRBV3-2); the D is unclear. The CDR3 contains 16 residues. Germline V gene sequence: CDR1 LGHDT, CDR2 YNNKEL (reference sequence). V lost 2 bases, J lost 1 base, and 14 bases lay in between.

About this clone: At the DNA level, this CDR3 is encoded by other sequences in the same sample as well. The chain couples TRBV9 to TRBJ2-1; possible D gene TRBD2, 6 bases. CDR3 length equals 14 residues. V was cut by 0 bases and J by 6 bases, with 10 bases left in between. The germline V gene encodes CDR1 SGDLS and CDR2 YYNGEE. The CDR3 sequence is CASSVGGTPNEQFF. DNA for the CDR3: TGTGCCAGCAGCGTAGGCGGGACCCCCAATGAGCAGTTCTTC.

The chain is built from TRBV2 and TRBJ1-6; D ambiguous. V lost 3 bases to trimming and J lost 11 bases, with 11 bases between them. The CDR3 covers 13 residues. Germline values: CDR1 SNHLY, CDR2 FYNNEI. CDR3 sequence reads: CASSEDGRPPLHF. The CDR3 coding sequence is TGTGCCAGCAGTGAGGACGGCCGGCCACCCCTCCACTTT.